A single sample gave rise to the 31 T cell receptor beta chains below, sequenced in a study of shared clonotypes between healthy human individuals. Some clones are missing from TCRdb's copy, which holds only in-frame ones; the method was immunoSEQ multiplex PCR. The sample holds over 950,000 clones, 60% to 80% seen once. The sample was memory CD4+ T cells from PBMCs. Subset indicated: CD45RA-negative fraction. Receptor source: a man between 18 and 35 years old in good health. Some clones in this sample may be carry-over from other donors' samples.

Only one count was recorded for this clone. The gene calls are TRBV18 and TRBJ2-5, with D possibly being TRBD2 (5 bases). Trimming stripped 1 base from V and 3 bases from J, with 18 bases between. CDR1 KGHSH and CDR2 LQKENI come from the germline V gene. This CDR3 is built from 17 residues. The CDR3 reads CASSPRVSGGREETQYF. CDR3 nucleotides: TGTGCCAGCTCACCACGAGTCAGCGGAGGTAGGGAAGAGACCCAGTACTTC.

The chain combines TRBV6-5 with TRBJ2-7, with D perhaps matching TRBD1 (6 bases). There are 14 residues in the CDR3. Germline CDR1 is MNHEY and CDR2 is SVGAGI. Deletions cut 3 bases from V and 3 bases from J, with 12 bases between. The CDR3 bases are TGTGCCAGCAGTTATCAGGGGATCTTCTACGAGCAGTACTTC. It yields the protein CASSYQGIFYEQYF.

This sequence joins TRBV5-6 and TRBJ2-2; D is uncertain. The CDR3 is 15 amino acids. Trimming removed 1 base from V and 7 bases from J, with 14 bases in between. CDR1 is SGHDT, CDR2 YYEEEE, per germline. The chain's CDR3 is CASSLRSSGLGELFF. Written as DNA, the CDR3 is TGTGCCAGCAGCTTGAGGTCATCTGGGCTCGGGGAGCTGTTTTTT.

This clone was seen only once. The DNA of the CDR3 is TGCGCCAGCACTCTTAGCGGGAGACCCTCCTACAATGAGCAGTTCTTC. Protein sequence: CASTLSGRPSYNEQFF. The rearrangement uses TRBV10-1 and TRBJ2-1, with 9 bases matching TRBD2. Looked up from germline, CDR1 is WNHNN and CDR2 is SYGVQD (reference sequence). CDR3 size: 16 residues. With 7 bases clipped from V and 0 bases from J, the junction kept 7 bases outside the gene matches.

This clone was observed a handful of times. With only one base between it and a far larger clone, this is likely a read error. The chain recombines TRBV5-1 with TRBJ1-2, with TRBD1 matching 7 bases. Germline V gives CDR1 SGHRS, CDR2 YFSETQ. CDR3 length equals 14 residues. V lost 0 bases and J lost 2; bases outside the gene matches: 1. CDR3 DNA: TGCGCCAGCAGCTTGGCGGACAGGAACTATGGCTACACCTTC. Protein sequence: CASSLADRNYGYTF.

This clone was seen repeatedly, ten times or more. The V gene is TRBV11-2, the J gene TRBJ1-1; 7 bases map to TRBD1. Trimming cost V 5 bases and J 4 bases; bases outside gene matches: 7. Germline V gene data show CDR1 as SGHAT and CDR2 as FQNNGV. The CDR3 is 14 residues long. CDR3 DNA sequence: TGTGCCAGCAGCCAACAGGGGTTCCGCACTGAAGCTTTCTTT. It codes for CASSQQGFRTEAFF.

The chain is built from TRBV6-5 and TRBJ2-3; 10 bases align to TRBD2. Trimming cost V 6 bases and J 6 bases; bases outside gene matches: 6. The CDR3 is 14 amino acids. CDR1 and CDR2 (germline): MNHEY, SVGAGI. The CDR3 loop is CASRNLAGVDTQYF. The CDR3 coding sequence is TGTGCCAGCAGAAATCTAGCGGGAGTGGATACGCAGTATTTT.

This rearrangement joins TRBV2 to TRBJ2-7; D is unresolved. Germline CDR1 and CDR2: SNHLY and FYNNEI. V was trimmed by 1 base and J by 8 bases, leaving 3 bases between them. The length of the CDR3 is 10 residues. The CDR3 here is CASSEGQQYF. The DNA for the CDR3 is TGTGCCAGCAGTGAAGGGCAGCAGTACTTC.

The rearrangement uses TRBV7-9 and TRBJ1-2; possibly TRBD1 for D (5 bases). Germline V gene data show CDR1 as SEHNR and CDR2 as FQNEAQ (reference sequence). CDR3 size: 14 residues. Between the trimmed V and J ends, which lost 1 base and 6 bases, there was a span of 12 bases. CDR3 loop: CASSLESRVNGYTF. The CDR3 region has the DNA TGTGCCAGCAGCTTAGAAAGCAGGGTTAATGGCTACACCTTC.

This sequence joins TRBV4-2 and TRBJ2-1; 8 positions agree with TRBD2. CDR1 is LGHNA and CDR2 is YNFKEQ in the germline V gene. V lost 4 bases, J lost 10 bases, and 6 bases stayed unmatched. This CDR3 is 13 amino acids long. CDR3 coding DNA: TGTGCCAGCAGCCCCCAGAGACTAGCGGAGCAGTTCTTC. Encoded protein: CASSPQRLAEQFF.

This chain uses TRBV2 with TRBJ2-1, with 8 bases identical to TRBD2. V was pared by 4 bases and J by 8 bases, with 10 bases of the junction left unmatched. Germline V gives CDR1 SNHLY, CDR2 FYNNEI. This CDR3 region has 15 residues. The CDR3 loop is CASSGWLAGHHEQFF. The CDR3 DNA is TGTGCCAGCAGTGGGTGGCTAGCGGGCCACCATGAGCAGTTCTTC. The variable domain in full, completed from reference TRBV2 and TRBJ2-1, reads EPEVTQTPSHQVTQMGQEVILRCVPISNHLYFYWYRQILGQKVEFLVSFYNNEISEKSEIFDDQFSVERPDGSNFTLKIRSTKLEDSAMYFCASSGWLAGHHEQFFGPGTRLTVL.

The rearrangement joins TRBV7-6 to TRBJ2-3; D is unresolved. The CDR3 is 13 residues long. V was pared by 5 bases and J by 4 bases, with 10 bases between. Germline V lookup: CDR1 SGHVS, CDR2 FNYEAQ. CDR3 coding DNA: TGTGCCAGCAGCCCCAGTAGTTCAGATACGCAGTATTTT. This gives the protein CASSPSSSDTQYF.

The chain employs TRBV5-1 and TRBJ2-2; possible D gene TRBD2, 6 bases. V gave up 1 base and J gave up 6 bases, with 22 bases separating them. From germline, CDR1 is SGHRS and CDR2 YFSETQ. The CDR3 sequence is 18 residues long. The CDR3 region has the DNA TGCGCCAGCAGCTTGATCGTACTTGGGACTCGGCGACCCGGGGAGCTGTTTTTT. Its protein product is CASSLIVLGTRRPGELFF. The complete variable domain, with remaining parts taken from reference TRBV5-1 and TRBJ2-2, reads KAGVTQTPRYLIKTRGQQVTLSCSPISGHRSVSWYQQTPGQGLQFLFEYFSETQRNKGNFPGRFSGRQFSNSRSEMNVSTLELGDSALYLCASSLIVLGTRRPGELFFGEGSRLTVL.

The table lists this clone with a few counts. The chain uses TRBV2 and TRBJ1-5; D unclear. Germline V CDR1 and CDR2: SNHLY, FYNNEI. CDR3 length: 15 residues. The V and J ends lost 1 base and 10 bases respectively, with 17 bases between them. The CDR3 reads CASSEEAAPYGPQHF. CDR3 nucleotides: TGTGCCAGCAGTGAAGAGGCAGCTCCCTATGGACCCCAGCATTTT.

The chain employs TRBV5-6 and TRBJ2-5; D tentatively fits TRBD1 or TRBD2 (6 bases each). This CDR3 is 15 amino acids long. V gave up 1 base and J gave up 4 bases, with 14 bases separating them. CDR1 and CDR2 from the germline V gene are SGHDT and YYEEEE. The CDR3 DNA is TGTGCCAGCAGCTTGTACGGGGGCGGTCGAGAGACCCAGTACTTC. This codes for CASSLYGGGRETQYF.

Of note for this clone: One junction end does not reproduce the germline sequence, and a read error may be involved. V and J are TRBV2 and TRBJ2-7; 9 bases map to TRBD1. Per germline, CDR1 SNHLY and CDR2 FYNNEI. CDR3 length equals 13 residues. CDR3 DNA sequence: TGTGCCAGCAGTCCCTACGGTGGACAGGGGCAAATCTTC. Encoded protein: CASSPYGGQGQIF.

This chain joins TRBV5-1 and TRBJ2-5; no reliable D call. The CDR3 runs to 11 residues. Germline CDR1 is SGHRS and CDR2 is YFSETQ. V dropped 4 bases and J dropped 4 bases, with 5 bases sitting between them. The CDR3 spells CASSDGETQYF. In DNA, the CDR3 is TGCGCCAGCAGCGATGGAGAGACCCAGTACTTC.

The rearrangement uses TRBV10-3 and TRBJ1-1, with D perhaps matching TRBD1 (6 bases). V was trimmed by 3 bases and J by 4 bases, leaving 12 bases between them. CDR3 length equals 14 residues. CDR1 and CDR2 (germline): ENHRY, SYGVKD. As DNA, the CDR3 is TGTGCCATCAGTGACGGGGCAGGGGTCACTGAAGCTTTCTTT. Translation gives CAISDGAGVTEAFF.

This rearrangement joins TRBV5-4 to TRBJ2-1, with 12 bases lining up with TRBD2. The CDR3 spans 15 residues. With 2 bases clipped from V and 4 bases from J, the junction kept 1 base outside the gene matches. CDR1 is SGHNT and CDR2 is YYREEE in the germline V gene (reference sequence). The DNA of the CDR3 is TGTGCCAGCAGCTTCGGACTAGCGGGATACAATGAGCAGTTCTTC. Its translation is CASSFGLAGYNEQFF.

In regard to this clone: Other nucleotide sequences in the sample specify the same CDR3. CDR3: CASSSGGRGYEQYF. CDR3 DNA sequence: TGTGCCAGCAGCTCAGGCGGCAGGGGCTACGAGCAGTACTTC. The genes are TRBV5-4 and TRBJ2-7, with D tentatively TRBD1 (6 bases). V lost 3 bases to trimming and J lost 3 bases, with 13 bases between them. From germline, CDR1 is SGHNT and CDR2 YYREEE (reference sequence). This CDR3 contains 14 residues.

This chain joins TRBV28 and TRBJ1-1, with 9 bases matching TRBD1. CDR3 length: 15 residues. V was pared by 2 bases and J by 3 bases, with 4 bases of the junction left unmatched. Germline assignment: CDR1 MDHEN and CDR2 SYDVKM. The CDR3 region is CASSLGTGSYTEAFF. The CDR3 nucleotides read TGTGCCAGCAGTTTAGGGACAGGGTCATACACTGAAGCTTTCTTT.

The chain has TRBV11-2 and TRBJ2-3; TRBD1 matches 10 bases. V lost 3 bases and J lost 2; bases outside the gene matches: 2. This CDR3 region has 15 residues. CDR1 and CDR2 (germline): SGHAT, FQNNGV. CDR3 bases: TGTGCCAGCAGCTTGGACAGGGGGGACACAGATACGCAGTATTTT. This codes for CASSLDRGDTDTQYF.

This clone was counted between two and nine times. The gene calls are TRBV5-8 and TRBJ2-1; 8 bases align to TRBD1. V was pared by 3 bases and J by 2 bases, with 10 bases of the junction left unmatched. The CDR3 has 17 residues. Germline CDR1 is SGHTS and CDR2 is YDEGEE. CDR3 coding DNA: TGTGCCAGCAGCTCGTACAGGGGACAGGACGCCTACAATGAGCAGTTCTTC. It translates to CASSSYRGQDAYNEQFF.

This clone occurred a few times. The gene calls are TRBV7-6 and TRBJ2-3, with a tentative D call TRBD1 (5 bases). The CDR3 runs 18 residues. V lost 0 bases, J lost 3 bases, and 19 bases lay in between. Germline V lookup: CDR1 SGHVS, CDR2 FNYEAQ. In nucleotides, the CDR3 is TGTGCCAGCAGCTTAGCCGTAGGGGCCCCCCCTTTTACAGATACGCAGTATTTT. Translated, it gives CASSLAVGAPPFTDTQYF. Supplemented by reference TRBV7-6 and TRBJ2-3, the full variable domain reads GAGVSQSPRYKVTKRGQDVALRCDPISGHVSLYWYRQALGQGPEFLTYFNYEAQQDKSGLPNDRFSAERPEGSISTLTIQRTEQRDSAMYRCASSLAVGAPPFTDTQYFGPGTRLTVL.

Comment on this clone: Likely a read error: the CDR3 ends without its conserved phenylalanine or tryptophan. The limits of the CDR3 on the DNA are not certain, so only TCRdb's listed CDR3 is given. The chain employs TRBV4-2 and TRBJ1-4. The CDR3 has 13 amino acids, counting both end residues. CDR1 and CDR2 (germline): LGHNA, YNFKEQ. The CDR3 sequence is CASSRNAGEPQIV.

The rearrangement joins TRBV15 to TRBJ2-3; no reliable D call. Germline values: CDR1 LNHNV, CDR2 YYDKDF (reference sequence). V was clipped by 1 base and J by 4 bases, with 12 bases between them. The CDR3 sequence is 15 residues long. CDR3 region: CATSRASTESDTQYF. CDR3 bases: TGTGCCACCAGCAGAGCCTCGACGGAATCAGATACGCAGTATTTT.

V and J are TRBV9 and TRBJ1-6, with TRBD1 matching over 7 bases. Trimming removed 0 bases from V and 6 bases from J; junction bases left unmatched: 6. Germline V gene data show CDR1 as SGDLS and CDR2 as YYNGEE. The CDR3 has 16 residues. The CDR3 loop is CASSVARGPPNSPLHF. CDR3 in DNA: TGTGCCAGCAGCGTAGCAAGGGGGCCCCCTAATTCACCCCTCCACTTT.

The chain recombines TRBV1 with TRBJ2-7; TRBD1, the table's D call, was not compared with the DNA. TRBV1 is termed a pseudogene. CDR3 length equals 18 residues. The CDR3 spells CTSSQDRGPGTAGYEQYF. The DNA of the CDR3 is TGCACCAGCAGCCAAGATAGGGGGCCCGGGACAGCGGGTTACGAGCAGTACTTC.

CDR3 loop: CAVGDRSLEKLFF. The CDR3 DNA sequence: TGTGCCGTGGGGGACAGGTCCCTTGAAAAACTGTTTTTT. The chain joins TRBV15 to TRBJ1-4; 8 nucleotides match TRBD1. Trimming took 11 bases from V and 7 from J; bases not matched to a gene: 9. The CDR3 is 13 residues long. Germline CDR1 LNHNV, CDR2 YYDKDF (reference sequence).

J is TRBJ1-4 and V is TRBV21-1; the tabulated D call, TRBD1, remains unverified against the DNA. TRBV21-1 is listed as a pseudogene. This CDR3 has 17 amino acids. Here the CDR3 DNA reads TGTGCCAGCAGCAAGCCGAGACAGGGGCTAGGAAATGAAAAACTGTTTTTT. Encoded protein: CASSKPRQGLGNEKLFF.

This chain joins TRBV10-3 and TRBJ2-2; 14 nucleotides line up with TRBD2. Germline loops: CDR1 ENHRY, CDR2 SYGVKD. The ends lost 5 bases at V and 6 bases at J; junction bases unmatched: 17. The CDR3 loop spans 20 amino acids. CDR3 sequence: CAISLRLAGGPSSYPGELFF. The CDR3 nucleotides read TGTGCCATCAGTCTCCGACTAGCGGGAGGGCCGAGTTCATATCCCGGGGAGCTGTTTTTT.